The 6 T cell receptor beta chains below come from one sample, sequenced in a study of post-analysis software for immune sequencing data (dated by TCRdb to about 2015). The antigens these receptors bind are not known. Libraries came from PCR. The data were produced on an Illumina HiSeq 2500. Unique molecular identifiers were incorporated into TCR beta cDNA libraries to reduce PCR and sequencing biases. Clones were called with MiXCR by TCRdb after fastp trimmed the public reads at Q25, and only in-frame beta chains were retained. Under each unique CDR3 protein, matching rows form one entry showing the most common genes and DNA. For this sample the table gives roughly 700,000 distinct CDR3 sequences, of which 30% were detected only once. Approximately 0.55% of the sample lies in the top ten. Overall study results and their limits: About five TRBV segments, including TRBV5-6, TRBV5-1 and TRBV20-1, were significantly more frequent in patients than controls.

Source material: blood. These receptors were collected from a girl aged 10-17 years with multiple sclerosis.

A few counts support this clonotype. The DNA for the CDR3 is TGCAGCGTTGGGGAGAGATCGAGCGAGCAGTACTTC. The encoded protein is CSVGERSSEQYF. V is TRBV29-1 and J is TRBJ2-7; a possible D gene is TRBD2 (5 bases). Germline CDR1 is SQVTM and CDR2 is ANQGSEA. Between the trimmed V and J ends, which lost 4 bases and 6 bases, there was a span of 13 bases. The CDR3 covers 12 residues.

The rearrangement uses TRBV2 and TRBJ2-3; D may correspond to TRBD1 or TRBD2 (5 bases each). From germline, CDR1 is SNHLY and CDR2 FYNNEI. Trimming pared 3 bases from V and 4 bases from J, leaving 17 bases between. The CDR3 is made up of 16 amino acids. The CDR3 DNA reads TGTGCCAGCAGTGAGGCTTTACGGGGCGTTGCAGATACGCAGTATTTT. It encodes CASSEALRGVADTQYF.

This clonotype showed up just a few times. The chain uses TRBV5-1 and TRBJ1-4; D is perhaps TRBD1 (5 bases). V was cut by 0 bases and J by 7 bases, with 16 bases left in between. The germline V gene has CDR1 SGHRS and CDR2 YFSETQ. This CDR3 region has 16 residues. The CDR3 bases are TGCGCCAGCAGCTTGGCCGGAGGTAGGGGACGTGAAAAACTGTTTTTT. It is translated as CASSLAGGRGREKLFF.

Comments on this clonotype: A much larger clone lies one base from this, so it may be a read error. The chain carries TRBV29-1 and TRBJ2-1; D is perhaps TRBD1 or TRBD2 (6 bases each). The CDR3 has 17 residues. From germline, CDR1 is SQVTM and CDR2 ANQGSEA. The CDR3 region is CGGRRTLGGPSDNEQFF. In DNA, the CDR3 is TGCGGCGGGCGCCGGACGCTTGGGGGGCCCTCCGACAATGAGCAGTTCTTC.

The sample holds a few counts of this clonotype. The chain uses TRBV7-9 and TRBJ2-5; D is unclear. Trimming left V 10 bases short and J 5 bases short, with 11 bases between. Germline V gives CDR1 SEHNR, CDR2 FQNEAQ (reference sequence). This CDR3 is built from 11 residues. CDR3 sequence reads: CATRVGETQYF. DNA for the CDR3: TGTGCCACTAGGGTAGGCGAGACCCAGTACTTC. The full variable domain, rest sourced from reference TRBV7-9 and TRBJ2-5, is DTGVSQNPRHKITKRGQNVTFRCDPISEHNRLYWYRQTLGQGPEFLTYFQNEAQLEKSRLLSDRFSAERPKGSFSTLEIQRTEQGDSAMYLCATRVGETQYFGPGTRLLVL.

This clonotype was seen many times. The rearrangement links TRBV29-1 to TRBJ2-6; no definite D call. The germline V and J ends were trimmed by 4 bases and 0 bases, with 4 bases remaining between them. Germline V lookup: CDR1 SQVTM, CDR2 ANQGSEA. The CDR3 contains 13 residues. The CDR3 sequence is CSVANSGANVLTF. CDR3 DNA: TGCAGCGTTGCGAACTCTGGGGCCAACGTCCTGACTTTC. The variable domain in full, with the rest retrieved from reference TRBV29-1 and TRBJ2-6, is SAVISQKPSRDICQRGTSLTIQCQVDSQVTMMFWYRQQPGQSLTLIATANQGSEATYESGFVIDKFPISRPNLTFSTLTVSNMSPEDSSIYLCSVANSGANVLTFGAGSRLTVL.